This TCR beta chain was found in a study of T-cell memory formation after mild COVID-19. Findings and caveats of the study: Clonal second-wave expansions that peaked on day 37 had unconfirmed SARS-CoV-2 specificity.

In the case of this clonotype: Its antigen is as yet unknown.

The CDR3 length is 15 residues. V was clipped by 5 bases and J by 1 base; unmatched bases: 5. CDR1 SGHVS and CDR2 FNYEAQ come from the germline V gene. TCRdb fed the 5' RACE reads into MiXCR, producing one record per CDR3 protein. The top ten clones hold around 52% of a sample with around 7,200 distinct CDR3 sequences, 31% of them seen once. The receptor was derived from an adult woman who had mild COVID-19 (a few samples of this study predate the infection). Cell type and time point are not known. The rearrangement links TRBV7-6 to TRBJ2-7; 10 positions match TRBD2. The sequenced sample consisted of PBMCs or a T cell subset sorted from them (not recorded which). The CDR3 coding sequence is TGTGCCAGCAGCCCAGGACTAGCGGCATCCTACGAGCAGTACTTC. Amino acid sequence: CASSPGLAASYEQYF.